The subject of this entry is one T cell receptor beta chain. What it binds is not known. This sample was taken from a study of response to subunit inactivated influenza vaccine. Broader study findings: The authors offered the suggestion that each seasonal influenza vaccination recruits few new T cells.

TCRdb reprocessed the RT-PCR reads with MiXCR, giving one entry per CDR3 protein. The data contain a few hundred thousand distinct CDR3 sequences, about 10% of them singletons. Trimming took 0 bases from V and 3 from J, leaving 7 bases between them. Germline V gene sequence: CDR1 LGHNA, CDR2 YNFKEQ. The CDR3 has 14 residues. The sequences come from PBMCs from blood, collected roughly 6 weeks after vaccination. This sequence originates from a man between 50 and 59 years old who received an inactivated influenza vaccine. The chain carries TRBV4-2 and TRBJ2-3; D gene ambiguous. The CDR3 spells CASSQERRTDTQYF. Here the CDR3 DNA reads TGTGCCAGCAGCCAAGAACGTCGTACAGATACGCAGTATTTT.